Here is one TCR beta chain with its context. Antigen unknown. The record originates from a study of Ad26.COV2.S vaccination and SARS-CoV-2 variants. Across the study: COV1001, an Ad26.COV2.S trial, supplied this vaccine-arm donor. Participants got Ad26.COV2.S intramuscularly, once or twice 56 days apart.

The CDR3 has 14 residues. Germline-derived CDR1 and CDR2 are MGHRA and YSYEKL. Trimming at V came to 3 bases and at J to 7 bases, leaving 3 bases not matched to a gene. The treatment is: around 19 received Ad26.COV2.S at low or high dose, single or two shots; 5 received placebo; per-sample allocation not given. Samples analyzed were those drawn on day 63 after the first vaccine or placebo injection. The shot given was an Ad26 vector that makes Wuhan-strain SARS-CoV-2 spike. Profiling relied on immunoSEQ multiplex PCR, and the TCRdb table lists in-frame clones only, not all of them. This sample has hundreds of thousands of clones, with about nine tenths found just once. Overall study results and limits: Vaccine recipients and placebo recipients showed similar non-spike TCR breadth.

The sample in question was peripheral blood, obtained in a trial of Ad26.COV2.S vaccine versus placebo. The receptor's source is a person between 18 and 59 years old who received the Ad26.COV2.S COVID-19 vaccine or a placebo. This chain links TRBV4-1 with TRBJ1-2; 12 nucleotides match TRBD1. The CDR3 spells CASSQGQGALGYTF. CDR3 sequence (DNA): TGCGCCAGCAGCCAGGGACAGGGGGCGCTTGGCTACACCTTC.